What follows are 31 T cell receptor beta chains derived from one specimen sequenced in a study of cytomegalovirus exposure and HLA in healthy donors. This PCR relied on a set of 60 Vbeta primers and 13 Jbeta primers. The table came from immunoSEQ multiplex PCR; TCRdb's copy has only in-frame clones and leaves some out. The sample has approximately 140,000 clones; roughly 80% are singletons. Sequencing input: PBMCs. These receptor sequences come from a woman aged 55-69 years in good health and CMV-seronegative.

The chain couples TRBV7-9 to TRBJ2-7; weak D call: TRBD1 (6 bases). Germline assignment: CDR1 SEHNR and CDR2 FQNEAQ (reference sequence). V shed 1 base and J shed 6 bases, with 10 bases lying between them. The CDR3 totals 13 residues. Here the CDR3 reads CASSLGGQVEQYF. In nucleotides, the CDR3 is TGTGCCAGCAGCTTAGGGGGGCAGGTCGAGCAGTACTTC. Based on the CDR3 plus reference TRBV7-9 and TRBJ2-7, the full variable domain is DTGVSQNPRHKITKRGQNVTFRCDPISEHNRLYWYRQTLGQGPEFLTYFQNEAQLEKSRLLSDRFSAERPKGSFSTLEIQRTEQGDSAMYLCASSLGGQVEQYFGPGTRLTVT.

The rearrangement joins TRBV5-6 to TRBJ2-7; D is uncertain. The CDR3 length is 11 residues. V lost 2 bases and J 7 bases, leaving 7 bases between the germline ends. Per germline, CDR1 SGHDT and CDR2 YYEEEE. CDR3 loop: CASSFPEEQYF. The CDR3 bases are TGTGCCAGCAGCTTCCCGGAGGAGCAGTACTTC.

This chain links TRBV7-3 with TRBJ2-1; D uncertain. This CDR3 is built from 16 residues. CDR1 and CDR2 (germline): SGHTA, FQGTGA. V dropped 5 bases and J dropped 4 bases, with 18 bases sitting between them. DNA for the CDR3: TGTGCCAGCAGCCCCCTCGGCGGCAACCCTTACAATGAGCAGTTCTTC. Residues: CASSPLGGNPYNEQFF.

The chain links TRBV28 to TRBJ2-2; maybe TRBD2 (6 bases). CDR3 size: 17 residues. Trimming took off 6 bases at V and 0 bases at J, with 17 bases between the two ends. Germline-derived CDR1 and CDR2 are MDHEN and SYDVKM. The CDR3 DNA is TGTGCCAGCAGATTTAGTAGGCGGGGAGCGAACACCGGGGAGCTGTTTTTT. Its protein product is CASRFSRRGANTGELFF.

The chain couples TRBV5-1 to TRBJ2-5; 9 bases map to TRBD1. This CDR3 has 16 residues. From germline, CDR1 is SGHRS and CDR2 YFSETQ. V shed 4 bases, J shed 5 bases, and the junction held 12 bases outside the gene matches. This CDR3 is CASSPRTGANGETQYF. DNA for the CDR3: TGCGCCAGCAGCCCGAGGACAGGGGCGAATGGGGAGACCCAGTACTTC.

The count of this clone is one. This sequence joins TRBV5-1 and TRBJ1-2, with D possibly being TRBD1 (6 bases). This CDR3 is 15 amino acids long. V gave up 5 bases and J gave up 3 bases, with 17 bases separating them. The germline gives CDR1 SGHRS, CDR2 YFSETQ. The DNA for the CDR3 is TGCGCCAGCAGAGCGGGACATTCGGGGGACTATGGCTACACCTTC. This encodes CASRAGHSGDYGYTF.

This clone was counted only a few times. CDR3 coding DNA: TGTGCCACCAGTAGCGGACAGGCGGGAGGCTACACCTTC. Translated: CATSSGQAGGYTF. This chain connects TRBV15 to TRBJ1-2; 7 nucleotides agree with TRBD1. The junction had 9 bases not matched to a gene; V was cut back by 6 bases and J by 8 bases. The germline V gene encodes CDR1 LNHNV and CDR2 YYDKDF (reference sequence). This CDR3 contains 13 residues.

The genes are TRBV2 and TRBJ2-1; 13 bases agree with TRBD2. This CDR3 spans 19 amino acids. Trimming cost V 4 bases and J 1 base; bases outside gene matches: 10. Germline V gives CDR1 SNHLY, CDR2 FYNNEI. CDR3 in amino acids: CASSGRLAGGGRSYNEQFF. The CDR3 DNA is TGTGCCAGCAGTGGGAGACTAGCGGGGGGTGGCAGGTCCTACAATGAGCAGTTCTTC. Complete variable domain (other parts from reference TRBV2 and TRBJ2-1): EPEVTQTPSHQVTQMGQEVILRCVPISNHLYFYWYRQILGQKVEFLVSFYNNEISEKSEIFDDQFSVERPDGSNFTLKIRSTKLEDSAMYFCASSGRLAGGGRSYNEQFFGPGTRLTVL.

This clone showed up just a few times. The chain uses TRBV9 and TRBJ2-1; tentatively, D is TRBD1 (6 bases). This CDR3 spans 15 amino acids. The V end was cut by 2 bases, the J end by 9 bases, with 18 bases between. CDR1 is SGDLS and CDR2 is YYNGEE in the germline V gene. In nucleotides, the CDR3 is TGTGCCAGCAGCGTTGGCCCGCTCCAGGGGTCTGAGCAGTTCTTC. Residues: CASSVGPLQGSEQFF.

This CDR3 is CASSYQIAAGGREQFF. DNA for the CDR3: TGTGCCAGCAGTTACCAAATAGCGGCAGGGGGTCGGGAGCAGTTCTTC. The chain carries TRBV27 and TRBJ2-1; D is perhaps TRBD1 (7 bases). In germline, CDR1 is MNHEY, CDR2 SMNVEV (reference sequence). Trimming removed 4 bases at V and 10 bases at J, with 23 bases between. This CDR3 has 16 amino acids.

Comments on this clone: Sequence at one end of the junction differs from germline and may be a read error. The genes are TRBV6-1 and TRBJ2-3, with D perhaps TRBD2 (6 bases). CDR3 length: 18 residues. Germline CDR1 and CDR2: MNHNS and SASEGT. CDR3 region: CASREGTLQTHLTDTQYF. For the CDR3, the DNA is TGTGCCAGCAGGGAAGGGACTCTCCAAACTCACCTCACAGATACGCAGTATTTT.

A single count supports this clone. CDR3 protein: CASSLTVNTEAFF. The CDR3, as DNA: TGTGCCAGCAGTTTGACAGTAAACACTGAAGCTTTCTTT. V gene TRBV7-2 combines with J gene TRBJ1-1, with D possibly matching TRBD1 (5 bases). V lost 6 bases, J lost 2 bases, and 10 bases lay in between. This CDR3 region has 13 residues. Germline loops: CDR1 SGHTA, CDR2 FQGNSA.

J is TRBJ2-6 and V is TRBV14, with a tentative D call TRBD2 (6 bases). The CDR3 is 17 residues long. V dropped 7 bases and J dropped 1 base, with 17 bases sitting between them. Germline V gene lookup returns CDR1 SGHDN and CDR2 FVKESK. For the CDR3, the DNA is TGTGCCAGCAAGGTCGGGGGTCCCCATTCTGGGGCCAACGTCCTGACTTTC. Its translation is CASKVGGPHSGANVLTF.

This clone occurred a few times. CDR3 amino acids: CASHRDRALLGGYTF. The DNA of the CDR3 is TGTGCCAGTCACCGGGACAGGGCTTTGTTAGGAGGCTACACCTTC. This chain uses TRBV30 with TRBJ1-2; 9 positions match TRBD1. CDR1 is GTSNPN, CDR2 SVGIG, per germline (reference sequence). Trimming cost V 8 bases and J 8 bases; bases outside gene matches: 18. CDR3 size: 15 residues.

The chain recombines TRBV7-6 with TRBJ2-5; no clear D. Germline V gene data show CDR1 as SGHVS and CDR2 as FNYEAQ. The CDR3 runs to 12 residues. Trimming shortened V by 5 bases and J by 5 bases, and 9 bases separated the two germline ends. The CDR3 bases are TGTGCCAGCAGCCCGTCCCGGGAGACCCAGTACTTC. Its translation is CASSPSRETQYF.

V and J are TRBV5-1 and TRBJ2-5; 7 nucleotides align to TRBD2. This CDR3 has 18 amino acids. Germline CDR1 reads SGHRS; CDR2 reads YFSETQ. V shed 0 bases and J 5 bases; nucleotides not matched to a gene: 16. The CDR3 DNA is TGCGCCAGCAGCTTGGGGTCTCGAGCGGGGTCACGGGAGGAGACCCAGTACTTC. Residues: CASSLGSRAGSREETQYF.

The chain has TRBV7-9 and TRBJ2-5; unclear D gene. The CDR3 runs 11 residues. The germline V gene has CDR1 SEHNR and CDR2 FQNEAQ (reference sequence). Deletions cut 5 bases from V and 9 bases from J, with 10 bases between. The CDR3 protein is CASSGKESQYF. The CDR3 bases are TGTGCCAGCAGCGGTAAGGAGTCCCAGTACTTC.

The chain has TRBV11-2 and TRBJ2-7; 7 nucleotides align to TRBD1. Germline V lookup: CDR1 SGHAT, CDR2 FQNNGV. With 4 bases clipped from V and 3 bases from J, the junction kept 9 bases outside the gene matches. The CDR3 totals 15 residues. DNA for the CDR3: TGTGCCAGCAGCTCCCCCGACAGGGCCCTCTACGAGCAGTACTTC. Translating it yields CASSSPDRALYEQYF.

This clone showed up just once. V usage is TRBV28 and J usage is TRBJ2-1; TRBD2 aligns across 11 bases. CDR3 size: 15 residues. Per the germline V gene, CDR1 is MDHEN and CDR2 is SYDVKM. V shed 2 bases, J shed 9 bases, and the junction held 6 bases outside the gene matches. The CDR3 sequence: CASSLVTSGSPEQFF. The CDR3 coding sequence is TGTGCCAGCAGTTTAGTTACTAGCGGGAGCCCTGAGCAGTTCTTC.

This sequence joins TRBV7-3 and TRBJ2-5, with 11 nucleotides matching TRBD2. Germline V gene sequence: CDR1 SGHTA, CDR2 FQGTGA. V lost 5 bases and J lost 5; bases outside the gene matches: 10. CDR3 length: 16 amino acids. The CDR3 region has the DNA TGTGCCAGCAGCGAGACGTCGGCTAGCGGGAGGGAGACCCAGTACTTC. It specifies CASSETSASGRETQYF. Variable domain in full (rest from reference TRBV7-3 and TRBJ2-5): GAGVSQTPSNKVTEKGKYVELRCDPISGHTALYWYRQSLGQGPEFLIYFQGTGAADDSGLPNDRFFAVRPEGSVSTLKIQRTERGDSAVYLCASSETSASGRETQYFGPGTRLLVL.

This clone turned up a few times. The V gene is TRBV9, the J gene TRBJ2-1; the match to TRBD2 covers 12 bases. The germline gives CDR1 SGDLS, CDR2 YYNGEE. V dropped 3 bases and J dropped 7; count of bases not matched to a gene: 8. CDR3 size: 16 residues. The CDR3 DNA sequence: TGTGCCAGCAGCGGTCTGACTAGCGGGAGAGGGAATGAGCAGTTCTTC. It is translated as CASSGLTSGRGNEQFF.

CDR3 sequence (DNA): TGTGCCACCCTTAAATGGGACAGGACTAACACTGAAGCTTTCTTT. This translates into CATLKWDRTNTEAFF. This rearrangement joins TRBV19 to TRBJ1-1; 8 bases match TRBD1. This CDR3 has 15 residues. Germline CDR1 and CDR2: LNHDA and SQIVND (reference sequence). The V and J ends lost 10 bases and 2 bases, in that order; junction bases with no gene match: 12.

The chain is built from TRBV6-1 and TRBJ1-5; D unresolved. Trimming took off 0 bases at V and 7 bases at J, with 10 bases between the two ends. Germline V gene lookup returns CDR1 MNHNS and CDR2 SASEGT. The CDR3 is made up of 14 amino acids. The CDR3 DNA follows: TGTGCCAGCAGTGAAGCGCTTCGCGGGCAGCCCCAGCATTTT. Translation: CASSEALRGQPQHF.

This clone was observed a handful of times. The CDR3 DNA reads as TGTGCCAGTAGCCTCCGGGGTTCTGGGGCCAACGTCCTGACTTTC. It is translated as CASSLRGSGANVLTF. V gene TRBV19 combines with J gene TRBJ2-6; D is possibly TRBD2 (5 bases). The germline CDR1 and CDR2 sequences are LNHDA and SQIVND (reference sequence). Trimming cost V 6 bases and J 1 base, with 10 bases left between them. The CDR3 has 15 amino acids. The variable domain in full, with the rest retrieved from reference TRBV19 and TRBJ2-6, is DGGITQSPKYLFRKEGQNVTLSCEQNLNHDAMYWYRQDPGQGLRLIYYSQIVNDFQKGDIAEGYSVSREKKESFPLTVTSAQKNPTAFYLCASSLRGSGANVLTFGAGSRLTVL.

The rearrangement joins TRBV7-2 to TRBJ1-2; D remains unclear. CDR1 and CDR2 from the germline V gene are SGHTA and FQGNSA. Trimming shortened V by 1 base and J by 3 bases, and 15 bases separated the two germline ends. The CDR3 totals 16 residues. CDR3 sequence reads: CASSLGPGGRDYGYTF. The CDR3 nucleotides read TGTGCCAGCAGCTTAGGGCCCGGAGGGCGAGACTATGGCTACACCTTC.

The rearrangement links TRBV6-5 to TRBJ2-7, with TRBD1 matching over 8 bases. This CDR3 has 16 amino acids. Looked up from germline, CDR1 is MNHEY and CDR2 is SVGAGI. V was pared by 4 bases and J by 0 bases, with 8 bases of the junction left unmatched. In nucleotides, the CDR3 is TGTGCCAGCAGTTGGGGGACAGGAGGAGGCTCCTACGAGCAGTACTTC. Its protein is CASSWGTGGGSYEQYF.

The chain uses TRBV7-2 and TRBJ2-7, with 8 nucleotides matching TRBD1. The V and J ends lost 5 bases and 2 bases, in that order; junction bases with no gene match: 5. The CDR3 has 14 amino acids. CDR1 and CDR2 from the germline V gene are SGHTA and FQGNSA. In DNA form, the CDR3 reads TGTGCCAGCAGCCTGCAGACAGGGGCCTACGAGCAGTACTTC. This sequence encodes CASSLQTGAYEQYF.

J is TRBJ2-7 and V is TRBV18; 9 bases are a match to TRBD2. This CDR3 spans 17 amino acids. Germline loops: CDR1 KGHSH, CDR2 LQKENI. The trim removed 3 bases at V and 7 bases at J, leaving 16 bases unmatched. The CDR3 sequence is CASSPLFSGGADKEQYF. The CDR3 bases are TGTGCCAGCTCACCCCTATTTAGCGGGGGAGCCGATAAGGAGCAGTACTTC.

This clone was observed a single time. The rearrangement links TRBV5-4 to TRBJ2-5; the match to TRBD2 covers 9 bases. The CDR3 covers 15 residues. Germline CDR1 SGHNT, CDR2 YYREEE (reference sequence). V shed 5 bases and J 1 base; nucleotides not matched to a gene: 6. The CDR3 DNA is TGTGCCAGCAGTTATAGCGGGGGCCCCCAAGAGACCCAGTACTTC. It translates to CASSYSGGPQETQYF.

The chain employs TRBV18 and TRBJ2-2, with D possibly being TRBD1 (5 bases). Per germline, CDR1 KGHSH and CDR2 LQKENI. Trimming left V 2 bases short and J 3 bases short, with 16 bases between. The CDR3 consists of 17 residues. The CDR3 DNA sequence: TGTGCCAGCTCACCAGACAGCTGGGGTGGTTACACCGGGGAGCTGTTTTTT. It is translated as CASSPDSWGGYTGELFF.

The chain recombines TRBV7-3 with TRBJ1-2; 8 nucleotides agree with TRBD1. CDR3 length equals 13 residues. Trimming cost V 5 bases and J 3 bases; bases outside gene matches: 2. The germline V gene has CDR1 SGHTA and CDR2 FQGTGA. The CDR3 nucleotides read TGTGCCAGCAGCCAACAGGGGGACTATGGCTACACCTTC. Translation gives CASSQQGDYGYTF. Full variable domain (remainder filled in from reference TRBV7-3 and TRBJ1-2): GAGVSQTPSNKVTEKGKYVELRCDPISGHTALYWYRQSLGQGPEFLIYFQGTGAADDSGLPNDRFFAVRPEGSVSTLKIQRTERGDSAVYLCASSQQGDYGYTFGSGTRLTVV.